A selection of T cell receptor beta chains follows, all from one sample in a study of blood T cell repertoires in COVID-19. The table came from immunoSEQ multiplex PCR; TCRdb's copy has only in-frame clones and leaves some out. The sample consists of approximately 260,000 clones, under 95% of them appearing once. The sequencing input was PBMCs or T cells enriched from blood (not recorded which). These TCRs come from a woman between 18 and 30 years old who had recovered from COVID-19. CDR3s include the opening cysteine and the closing phenylalanine or tryptophan. A D gene is named only where the DNA matches it firmly. Clone sizes are given selectively: once, few, many, or a class where the clone is expanded.

>TRBJ2-7|few|TRBV27|-
TGTGCCAGCAGTTTAACTACAGGGTACGAGCAGTACTTC
CASSLTTGYEQYF
>TRBJ2-1|-|TRBV5-1|TRBD2
TGCGCCAGCAGCCCAAGCCCTCTAGCGGGAGGTTCGGATGAGCAGTTCTTC
CASSPSPLAGGSDEQFF
>TRBJ1-1|-|TRBV5-4|-
TGTGCCAGCAGATCAAACCCTGACAGGCCCCAAGCAGCTTTCTTT
CASRSNPDRPQAAFF
>TRBJ1-5|-|TRBV6-1|-
TGTGCCAGCAGTGAATGGAGGGATATAGGCAATCAGCCCCAGCATTTT
CASSEWRDIGNQPQHF
>TRBJ1-6|-|TRBV6-5|TRBD1
TGTGCCAGCAGTCGGGACAGTAGATCACCCCTCCACTTT
CASSRDSRSPLHF
>TRBJ2-1|-|TRBV18|-
TGTGCCAGCTCACTGACAGGAGCCCTAAATGAGCAGTTCTTC
CASSLTGALNEQFF
>TRBJ2-2|few|TRBV4-1|-
TGCGCCAGCAGCCGAGACCCGGCCGGGGGGAACACCGGGGAGCTGTTTTTT
CASSRDPAGGNTGELFF
>TRBJ1-6|-|TRBV5-4|-
TGTGCCAGCAGCTTTCAGGTCGGGAATAATTCACCCCTCCACTTT
CASSFQVGNNSPLHF
>TRBJ1-2|-|TRBV7-9|-
TGTGCCAGCAGCTCCCCCTCGACAGGCGACTATGGCTACACCTTC
CASSSPSTGDYGYTF
>TRBJ2-5|-|TRBV5-4|TRBD2
TGTGCCAGCAGCTCGGGACTAGCGGGGTTTCAAGAGACCCAGTACTTC
CASSSGLAGFQETQYF
>TRBJ1-5|-|TRBV27|TRBD1
TGTGCCAGCGGGTCAGGGGGAAGGAATCATCAGCCCCAGCATTTT
CASGSGGRNHQPQHF
>TRBJ1-4|-|TRBV9|-
TGTGCCAGCACCCGACGGGGGGGCAATAATGAAAAACTGTTTTTT
CASTRRGGNNEKLFF
>TRBJ1-6|-|TRBV24-1|-
TGTGCCACCAGTGAGGTGGACAGACAAAATTCACCCCTCCACTTT
CATSEVDRQNSPLHF
>TRBJ1-2|-|TRBV25-1|TRBD1
TGTGCCAGCAGTGATACACGGGCAGGGGGCTATGGCTACACCTTC
CASSDTRAGGYGYTF
>TRBJ1-2|-|TRBV6-2/TRBV6-3|-
TGTGCCAGCAGTAAACCTTCGTGGGCCGGCCACTATGGCTACACCTTC
CASSKPSWAGHYGYTF
>TRBJ2-7|once|TRBV7-8|TRBD2
TGTGCCAGCAGCTTAAGAGCGGGGGGCTCCTACGAGCAGTACTTC
CASSLRAGGSYEQYF
>TRBJ1-1|-|TRBV2|-
TGTGCCAGCATCGGGGGTACTTATACTGAAGCTTTCTTT
CASIGGTYTEAFF
>TRBJ2-7|-|TRBV27|TRBD2
TGTGCCAGCAGTTTCAGTGCCGGGACTAGGGGATCCGAGCAGTACTTC
CASSFSAGTRGSEQYF
>TRBJ1-2|-|TRBV4-3|TRBD1
TGCGCCAGCAGCCAAGTTTTTACAGGGGAAAAAGGAGGATATGGCTACACCTTC
CASSQVFTGEKGGYGYTF
>TRBJ1-1|-|TRBV6-5|-
TGTGCCAGCAGTTACGTAAGGAGAATGAACACTGAAGCTTTCTTT
CASSYVRRMNTEAFF
>TRBJ2-3|-|TRBV11-2|-
TGTGCCAGCAGCCTAGAGACAGCAGTCACAGATACGCAGTATTTT
CASSLETAVTDTQYF
>TRBJ1-1|-|TRBV18|-
TGTGCCAGCTCTCAAGGACAGAACACTGAAGCTTTCTTT
CASSQGQNTEAFF
>TRBJ2-3|-|TRBV28|TRBD1
TGTGCCAGCAGTTCCACATGGACAGGGGGAGCGGCAGATACGCAGTATTTT
CASSSTWTGGAADTQYF
>TRBJ1-1|-|TRBV4-1|TRBD1
TGCGCCAGCAGCGGATCCTGGACAGGGGCTGAAGCTTTCTTT
CASSGSWTGAEAFF
>TRBJ2-1|-|TRBV19|-
TGTGCCAGTAGCCCCCTCGGTCCCTACAATGAGCAGTTCTTC
CASSPLGPYNEQFF
>TRBJ2-2|few|TRBV12-3/TRBV12-4|-
TGTGCCAGCAGTTTGGGCTCCGGGGAGCTGTTTTTT
CASSLGSGELFF
>TRBJ2-2|-|TRBV3-1/TRBV3-2|-
TGTGCCAGCAGCCAAGATCCTGGGAGCCCGACGAACACCGGGGAGCTGTTTTTT
CASSQDPGSPTNTGELFF
>TRBJ1-1|-|TRBV19|-
TGTGCCAGTAGTCCCGAGACAGTGAACACTGAAGCTTTCTTT
CASSPETVNTEAFF
>TRBJ2-6|-|TRBV29-1|-
TGCAGCGTTGAAGTGGGAGGCTCTGGGGCCAACGTCCTGACTTTC
CSVEVGGSGANVLTF
>TRBJ1-2|-|TRBV19|TRBD1
TGTGCCAGTAGTACCCTGACAGGGCAGGGCTACACCTTC
CASSTLTGQGYTF
>TRBJ2-5|-|TRBV27|TRBD2
TGTGCCAGCAGTTTATCCGCGGGACTAGCAAGCGAGACCCAGTACTTC
CASSLSAGLASETQYF
>TRBJ1-2|-|TRBV25-1|TRBD1
TGTGCCAGCAGTCCCCCGGGACAGGCCTATGGCTACACCTTC
CASSPPGQAYGYTF